This section outlines one T cell receptor beta chain sequence together with its context. The germline V gene encodes CDR1 MDHEN and CDR2 SYDVKM. V lost 6 bases, J lost 2 bases, and 13 bases lay in between. The CDR3 covers 14 residues. Per the study methods: By means of reference gene primer amplification, nucleated cell counts were estimated. Assay: immunoSEQ multiplex PCR; the TCRdb copy retains only in-frame clones and omits some. D and trimming come from the DNA, and the V and J calls and clone size come from that table. The table records around 30,000 clones, roughly 83% of them present only once. The sample belongs to a study of blood T cell repertoires in COVID-19. Study-level background: Italy, Spain and the United States were the sources of the convalescent and acute COVID-19 samples. The cDNA or gDNA used as material had been derived from T cells, B-cell-depleted T cells, or PBMCs.

This clonotype was obtained from a human donor in a cohort sampled during active COVID-19. The specimen sequenced was peripheral blood. The rearrangement uses TRBV28 and TRBJ2-5; no clear D gene. CDR3 loop: CASSRHSTQETQYF. CDR3 nucleotides: TGTGCCAGCAGCCGCCACAGTACTCAAGAGACCCAGTACTTC.